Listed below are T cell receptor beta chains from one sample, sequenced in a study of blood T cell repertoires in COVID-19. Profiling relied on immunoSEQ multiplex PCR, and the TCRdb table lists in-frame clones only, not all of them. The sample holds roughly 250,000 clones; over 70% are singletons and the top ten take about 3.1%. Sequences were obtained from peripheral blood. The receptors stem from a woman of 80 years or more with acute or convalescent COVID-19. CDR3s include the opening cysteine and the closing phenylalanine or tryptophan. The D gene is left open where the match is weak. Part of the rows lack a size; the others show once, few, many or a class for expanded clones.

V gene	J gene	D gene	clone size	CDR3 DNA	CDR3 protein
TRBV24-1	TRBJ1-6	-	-	TGTGCCACCAGTGATCCCTTGATGGGGGGAGAGTGGGCCTATAATTCACCCCTCCACTTT	CATSDPLMGGEWAYNSPLHF
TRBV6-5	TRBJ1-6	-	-	TGTGCCAGCACCCAAGGTGACAGGAGTAATTCACCCCTCCACTTT	CASTQGDRSNSPLHF
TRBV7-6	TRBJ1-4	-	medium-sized	TGTGCCAGCAGCCCGGAGCCGGGGAGGAATGAAAAACTGTTTTTT	CASSPEPGRNEKLFF
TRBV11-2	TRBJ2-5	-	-	TGTGCCAGCAGTCAGGGTCGATGGGAGACCCAGTACTTC	CASSQGRWETQYF
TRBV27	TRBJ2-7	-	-	TGTGCCAGCAGTTTAATGGTGGGGGCGGGTTTCTACGAGCAGTACTTC	CASSLMVGAGFYEQYF
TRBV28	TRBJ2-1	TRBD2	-	TGTGCCAGCAGATCGACTAGCGGGAGCTCCTACAATGAGCAGTTCTTC	CASRSTSGSSYNEQFF
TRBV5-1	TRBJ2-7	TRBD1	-	TGCGCCAGCAGCTTGGCCGGGACAGGTACCTACGAGCAGTACTTC	CASSLAGTGTYEQYF
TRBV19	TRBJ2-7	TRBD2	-	TGTGCCAGTAGTAACTTAGCGGGCGAGCAGTACTTC	CASSNLAGEQYF
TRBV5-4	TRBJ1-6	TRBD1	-	TGTGCCAGCAGCCCCGGGACAGTCGAATCGGCCCTCCACTTT	CASSPGTVESALHF
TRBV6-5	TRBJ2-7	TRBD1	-	TGTGCCAGCAGCCCACTAACAGGGGGCTTAGGGGAGCAGTACTTC	CASSPLTGGLGEQYF
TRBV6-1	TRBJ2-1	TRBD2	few	TGTGCCAGCAGTGAAGGAAAACTAGCGGTGAGTGAGCAGTTCTTC	CASSEGKLAVSEQFF
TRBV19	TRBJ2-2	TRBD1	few	TGTGCCAGTAGGGCACAGGGGGTGAACACCGGGGAGCTGTTTTTT	CASRAQGVNTGELFF
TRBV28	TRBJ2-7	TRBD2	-	TGTGCCAGCAGTTTATGGGGACTAGCGGGAGAGCGGATGGGGATGTACTTC	CASSLWGLAGERMGMYF
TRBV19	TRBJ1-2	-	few	TGTGCCAGTAGTATTTCGACAGACTATGGCTACACCTTC	CASSISTDYGYTF
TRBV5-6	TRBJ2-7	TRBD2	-	TGTGCCAGCAGCAGTGGCGGGACTAGCGGGGAACCCTACGAGCAGTACTTC	CASSSGGTSGEPYEQYF
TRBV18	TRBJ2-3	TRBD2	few	TGTGCCAGCTCACATGGGACTAGCCTCCCAGATACGCAGTATTTT	CASSHGTSLPDTQYF
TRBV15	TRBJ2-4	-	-	TGTGCCACCGGGGAGAAACTAGCCAAAAACATTCAGTACTTC	CATGEKLAKNIQYF
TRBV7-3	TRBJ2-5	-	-	TGTGCCAGCAGCGAACAGGGCCCGGAGACCCAGTACTTC	CASSEQGPETQYF
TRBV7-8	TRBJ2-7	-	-	TGTGCCAGCAGCTTCTCCCACGGGGGACGGGGCTCCTACGAGCAGTACTTC	CASSFSHGGRGSYEQYF
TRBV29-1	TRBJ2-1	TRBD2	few	TGCAGCGTTGAACAGACTAGCGGATTTTCCTACAATGAGCAGTTCTTC	CSVEQTSGFSYNEQFF
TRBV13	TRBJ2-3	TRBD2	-	TGTGCCAGCAGCACAAGGGGCGGGGGGGCCACAGATACGCAGTATTTT	CASSTRGGGATDTQYF
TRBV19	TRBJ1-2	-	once	TGTGCCTCAGAGGACAGCGGCTATGGCTACACCTTC	CASEDSGYGYTF
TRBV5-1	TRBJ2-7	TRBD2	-	TGCGCCAGCAGCCGGGAGGGGGTTGGGTCCTACGAGCAGTACTTC	CASSREGVGSYEQYF
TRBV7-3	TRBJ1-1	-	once	TGTGCCAGCAGCCCCCGGGGTGGGGGGAAGGCTGAAGCTTTCTTT	CASSPRGGGKAEAFF
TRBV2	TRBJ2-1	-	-	TGTGCCAGCAGGGAACAGGGCTTTGGCGACGATTTCCAGTTCTTC	CASREQGFGDDFQFF
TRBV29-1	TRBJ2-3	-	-	TGCAGCGTTGAGGGCACCGGTGGCCCAGATACGCAGTATTTT	CSVEGTGGPDTQYF
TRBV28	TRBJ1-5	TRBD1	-	TGTGCCAGCAGTTTATCAGGGGGCGGCCAGCCCCAGCATTTT	CASSLSGGGQPQHF
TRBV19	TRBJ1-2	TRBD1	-	TGTGCCAGCAATATAGATGGGGACAGCGGTGGCTACACCTTC	CASNIDGDSGGYTF
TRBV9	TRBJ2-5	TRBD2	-	TGTGCCAGCAGCGTGGGAGGGGCAGGGAGTGGGACCCAGTACTTC	CASSVGGAGSGTQYF
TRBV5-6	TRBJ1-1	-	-	TGTGCCAGCAGCTTGCACTGGGGAGGCCTGAACACTGAAGCTTTCTTT	CASSLHWGGLNTEAFF
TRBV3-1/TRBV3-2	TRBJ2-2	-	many	TGTGCCAGCAGCCAGGGGGGACGGCTAGTGAACACCGGGGAGCTGTTTTTT	CASSQGGRLVNTGELFF
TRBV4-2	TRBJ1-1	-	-	TGTGCCAGCAGCCAAGAAATGGAGGCCACTGAAGCTTTCTTT	CASSQEMEATEAFF
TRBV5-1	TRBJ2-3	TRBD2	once	TGCGCCAGCAGCTTGGGACTAGCGGGAAGATACTCTGATACGCAGTATTTT	CASSLGLAGRYSDTQYF
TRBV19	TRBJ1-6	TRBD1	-	TGTGCCAGTACCCCGACAGGGGGCAGATCACCCCTCCACTTT	CASTPTGGRSPLHF
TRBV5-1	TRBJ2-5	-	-	TGCGCCAGCAGCTTGGCTGAGTCGGGGCAAGAGACCCAGTACTTC	CASSLAESGQETQYF
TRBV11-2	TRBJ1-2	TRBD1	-	TGTGCCAGCAGCTCCATACAGGGGAAAGACTATGGCTACACCTTC	CASSSIQGKDYGYTF
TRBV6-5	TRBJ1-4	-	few	TGTGCCAGCAGTTACAGCGCTGCGGGGTATCATGAAAAACTGTTTTTT	CASSYSAAGYHEKLFF
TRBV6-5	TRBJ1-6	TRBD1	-	TGTGCCAGCAGTTACGAACAGGGGTCTCATAATTCACCCCTCCACTTT	CASSYEQGSHNSPLHF
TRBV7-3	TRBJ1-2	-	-	TGTGCCACCCCGGGGGGGGGAAATGGCTACACCTTC	CATPGGGNGYTF
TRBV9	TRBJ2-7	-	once	TGTGCCAGCAGCGTTGGAGAGACCTACGAGCAGTACTTC	CASSVGETYEQYF
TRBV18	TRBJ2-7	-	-	TGTGCCAGCTCACGAGACTGGGGGGCCTACGAGCAGTACTTC	CASSRDWGAYEQYF
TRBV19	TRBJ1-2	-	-	TGTGCCAGTAGTGAGCGAAGGGGGGGCTACACCTTC	CASSERRGGYTF
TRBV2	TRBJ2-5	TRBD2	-	TGTGCCAGCAGTGAGGGAACTAGCGTCGGAGAGACCCAGTACTTC	CASSEGTSVGETQYF
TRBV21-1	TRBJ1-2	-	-	TGTGCCAGCAGCAAAGCGCAGGGCCCCGAGCATAACTATGGCTACACCTTC	CASSKAQGPEHNYGYTF
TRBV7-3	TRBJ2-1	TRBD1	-	TGTGCCAGCAGCATGGGACAGGGGAATTACAATGAGCAGTTCTTC	CASSMGQGNYNEQFF
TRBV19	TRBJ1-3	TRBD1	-	TGTGCCAGTAGTAGGGGACAGGCCGCTGGAAACACCATATATTTT	CASSRGQAAGNTIYF